This T cell receptor beta chain was profiled in a study of shared clonotypes between healthy human individuals. The wider study: CD4 naive and CD4 memory each took three plates per donor, while CD8 naive took two and CD8 memory one. Whole-study findings and limits: Naive subsets, compared against memory subsets, generally had larger estimated richness values. It was the non-shared clonotypes that had lower generation probabilities than clonotypes shared by all four donors.

TCRdb's copy holds only in-frame clones and misses some; the assay was immunoSEQ multiplex PCR. The sample lists around 620,000 clones; roughly 95% were seen once. This CDR3 comprises 14 residues. V lost 3 bases, J lost 6 bases, and 3 bases stayed unmatched. Germline V gives CDR1 SGHTA, CDR2 FQGNSA. CD45RO-negative CD8 cells positively selected for CCR7 made up the naive population, which excluded terminally differentiated effector memory CD45RA+ cells. Each sample came from a Caucasian adult donor living in Nashville, Tennessee. For this clone: Its target is not known.

The source of this sequence is a woman aged 25 to 45 in good health. The specimen was naive CD8+ T cells sorted from blood. V and J are TRBV7-2 and TRBJ1-5; 9 nucleotides align to TRBD1. CDR3 region: CASSFDRGSQPQHF. CDR3 nucleotide sequence: TGTGCCAGCAGCTTCGACAGGGGGTCTCAGCCCCAGCATTTT.